The 13 T cell receptor beta chains reported below all come from one sample, sequenced in a study of post-analysis software for immune sequencing data. Findings of the study overall: In patients, TRBV5-6, TRBV5-1 and TRBV20-1 belonged to five or six TRBV segments found more frequently than in controls.

cDNA libraries for TCR beta contained unique molecular identifiers. In TCRdb, the PCR reads were re-called with MiXCR into one record per CDR3 protein. In the table there are roughly 800,000 distinct CDR3 sequences, around 46% of which are singletons. Their target antigens are unknown. The specimen was blood. The receptors were sampled from a girl aged 5-17 years with multiple sclerosis.

This chain connects TRBV4-1 to TRBJ2-1; D gene ambiguous. With 0 bases removed from V and 6 bases from J, the gap between germline ends came to 15 bases. Germline V CDR1 and CDR2: MGHRA, YSYEKL. This CDR3 is 16 amino acids long. CDR3 region: CASSQDSPSLSNEQFF. The CDR3 DNA follows: TGCGCCAGCAGCCAAGATAGTCCTAGTCTTAGCAATGAGCAGTTCTTC.

The chain is built from TRBV10-3 and TRBJ2-5; 16 bases are a match to TRBD2. The V gene's germline CDR1 is ENHRY and CDR2 SYGVKD. With V trimmed by 2 bases and J by 4 bases, 7 bases remained unmatched. This CDR3 has 18 amino acids. The chain's CDR3 is CAISERGTSGGAAETQYF. As DNA, the CDR3 is TGTGCCATCAGTGAGCGCGGGACTAGCGGGGGGGCGGCAGAGACCCAGTACTTC.

The chain couples TRBV20-1 to TRBJ2-3; TRBD1 agrees at 12 bases. Trimming took 3 bases from V and 1 from J; bases not matched to a gene: 14. Germline V gene sequence: CDR1 DFQATT, CDR2 SNEGSKA (reference sequence). The CDR3 is made up of 19 amino acids. The CDR3 region is CSASPPGQGAMRGTDTQYF. DNA of the CDR3: TGCAGTGCTAGCCCTCCGGGACAGGGGGCGATGAGAGGCACAGATACGCAGTATTTT.

The gene calls are TRBV20-1 and TRBJ2-3; maybe TRBD2 (6 bases). The CDR3 spans 11 residues. V dropped 0 bases and J dropped 8 bases, with 6 bases sitting between them. Germline V gene lookup returns CDR1 DFQATT and CDR2 SNEGSKA (reference sequence). This chain's CDR3 is CSARDGGTQYF. CDR3 sequence (DNA): TGCAGTGCTAGAGACGGGGGTACGCAGTATTTT.

This clonotype was seen a few times. This chain links TRBV7-3 with TRBJ2-5; D not resolved. Germline CDR1 is SGHTA and CDR2 is FQGTGA. CDR3 length: 13 amino acids. The V end lost 1 base, the J end lost 5 bases, and 8 bases lay between the germline ends. The DNA of the CDR3 is TGTGCCAGCAGCTTAAACAGTAAGGAGACCCAGTACTTC. Translation: CASSLNSKETQYF.

The chain joins TRBV7-8 to TRBJ2-1, with 8 bases lining up with TRBD2. Germline V gives CDR1 SGHVS, CDR2 FQNEAQ. CDR3 size: 15 residues. V shed 5 bases, J shed 7 bases, and the junction held 10 bases outside the gene matches. Here the CDR3 DNA reads TGTGCCAGCAGCGTACCGGGACTAGGACTTAATGAGCAGTTCTTC. Translating gives CASSVPGLGLNEQFF.

The chain combines TRBV9 with TRBJ1-1; D is unresolved. Germline CDR1 SGDLS, CDR2 YYNGEE. V was trimmed by 2 bases and J by 7 bases, leaving 12 bases between them. The CDR3 is 13 residues long. CDR3 residues: CASSVSSRSEAFF. CDR3 bases: TGTGCCAGCAGCGTTAGTAGCAGGAGTGAAGCTTTCTTT.

The DNA of the CDR3 is TGTGCCAGCAGTGAAGGGGAGGGGGGGAATGAGCAGTTCTTC. Translating it yields CASSEGEGGNEQFF. The chain links TRBV6-1 to TRBJ2-1, with D possibly TRBD2 on 7 matching bases. V was shortened by 1 base and J by 7 bases, with 11 bases between the two germline ends. The germline V gene encodes CDR1 MNHNS and CDR2 SASEGT. CDR3 length: 14 amino acids.

V gene TRBV5-5 combines with J gene TRBJ1-4; D is possibly TRBD1 (5 bases). Looked up from germline, CDR1 is SGHKS and CDR2 is YYEKEE (reference sequence). The V end was cut by 4 bases, the J end by 3 bases, with 13 bases between. This CDR3 has 15 residues. CDR3 bases: TGTGCCAGCAGCGGCCGGGACGCTTCTAATGAAAAACTGTTTTTT. Protein: CASSGRDASNEKLFF.

This clonotype has a handful of counts. The rearrangement links TRBV9 to TRBJ2-1; D unresolved. V was trimmed by 0 bases and J by 7 bases, leaving 17 bases between them. The germline V gene encodes CDR1 SGDLS and CDR2 YYNGEE. The CDR3 contains 16 residues. The CDR3, as DNA: TGTGCCAGCAGCGTAGCCGCGGCCCAACCCGGGAATGAGCAGTTCTTC. Protein: CASSVAAAQPGNEQFF.

The rearrangement uses TRBV4-3 and TRBJ1-1; no clear D. Looked up from germline, CDR1 is LGHNA and CDR2 is YSLEER. V was shortened by 0 bases and J by 8 bases, with 13 bases between the two germline ends. This CDR3 has 14 amino acids. The CDR3 DNA reads as TGCGCCAGCAGCCAAGAGCGGAGCTTGGGGGAAGCTTTCTTT. This sequence encodes CASSQERSLGEAFF.

The V call is TRBV6-5, the J call TRBJ2-1, with D unresolved. CDR3 length equals 13 residues. Per the germline V gene, CDR1 is MNHEY and CDR2 is SVGAGI. V was clipped by 6 bases and J by 10 bases, with 16 bases between them. CDR3 sequence (DNA): TGTGCCAGCAGGTACGCGGCGTTAGGGGAGCAGTTCTTC. This sequence encodes CASRYAALGEQFF.

This clonotype turned up a few times. The chain combines TRBV28 with TRBJ2-3; 9 positions agree with TRBD1. Germline CDR1 MDHEN, CDR2 SYDVKM. The ends lost 6 bases at V and 4 bases at J; junction bases unmatched: 2. The CDR3 has 13 residues. CDR3 sequence: CASRTGGPDTQYF. The CDR3 DNA reads as TGTGCCAGCAGGACAGGGGGTCCAGATACGCAGTATTTT. Full variable domain (rest looked up from reference TRBV28 and TRBJ2-3): DVKVTQSSRYLVKRTGEKVFLECVQDMDHENMFWYRQDPGLGLRLIYFSYDVKMKEKGDIPEGYSVSREKKERFSLILESASTNQTSMYLCASRTGGPDTQYFGPGTRLTVL.